The 13 T cell receptor beta chains below come from one sample, sequenced in a study of blood T cell repertoires in COVID-19. Generated by immunoSEQ multiplex PCR, the TCRdb table keeps only in-frame clones and is missing some. The table shows 200,000 to 250,000 clones, with 65% to 85% occurring only once. Specimen: peripheral blood. The receptor source for this set is a woman of 80 years or more with acute or convalescent COVID-19.

This clone was found a few times. The chain joins TRBV7-2 to TRBJ1-5; D perhaps matches TRBD1 (6 bases). From germline, CDR1 is SGHTA and CDR2 FQGNSA. V shed 5 bases and J shed 0 bases, with 17 bases lying between them. The CDR3 consists of 17 residues. CDR3 coding DNA: TGTGCCAGCAGCCAGACAGGCGAGCTCTATAGCAATCAGCCCCAGCATTTT. Encoded protein: CASSQTGELYSNQPQHF. Drawing the rest from reference TRBV7-2 and TRBJ1-5, the complete variable domain is GAGVSQSPSNKVTEKGKDVELRCDPISGHTALYWYRQSLGQGLEFLIYFQGNSAPDKSGLPSDRFSAERTGGSVSTLTIQRTQQEDSAVYLCASSQTGELYSNQPQHFGDGTRLSIL.

The J gene is TRBJ2-2, the V gene TRBV4-1; a possible D gene is TRBD2 (6 bases). V was clipped by 1 base and J by 4 bases, with 13 bases between them. The CDR3 is 16 residues long. CDR1 is MGHRA and CDR2 is YSYEKL in the germline V gene. CDR3 DNA: TGCGCCAGCAGCCAAGGAATCGGTAGCGGCACCGGGGAGCTGTTTTTT. Protein: CASSQGIGSGTGELFF.

This chain uses TRBV30 with TRBJ2-3, with D possibly TRBD2 on 7 matching bases. V was cut by 5 bases and J by 6 bases, with 18 bases left in between. The CDR3 loop spans 14 amino acids. CDR1 GTSNPN and CDR2 SVGIG come from the germline V gene (reference sequence). The CDR3 coding sequence is TGTGCCTGGGCAATGGGGGGGGCGTCGGATACGCAGTATTTT. Amino acid sequence: CAWAMGGASDTQYF. Drawing the rest from reference TRBV30 and TRBJ2-3, the complete variable domain is SQTIHQWPATLVQPVGSPLSLECTVEGTSNPNLYWYRQAAGRGLQLLFYSVGIGQISSEVPQNLSASRPQDRQFILSSKKLLLSDSGFYLCAWAMGGASDTQYFGPGTRLTVL.

The V call is TRBV6-4, the J call TRBJ2-7; 15 bases map to TRBD2. V was clipped by 7 bases and J by 0 bases; unmatched bases: 10. Germline CDR1 is MRHNA and CDR2 is SNTAGT. The CDR3 is 18 residues long. CDR3 nucleotide sequence: TGTGCCAGCATCCCATCCGGGACTAGCGGGAGGTCCTCCTACGAGCAGTACTTC. The encoded protein is CASIPSGTSGRSSYEQYF.

J is TRBJ2-7 and V is TRBV28, with TRBD2 matching 9 bases. With V trimmed by 4 bases and J by 2 bases, 6 bases remained unmatched. The CDR3 loop spans 15 amino acids. Germline CDR1 reads MDHEN; CDR2 reads SYDVKM. The CDR3 DNA reads as TGTGCCAGCAGTTCGAGCGGGGGGAACACCTACGAGCAGTACTTC. As protein: CASSSSGGNTYEQYF.

V usage is TRBV18 and J usage is TRBJ1-1, with 8 bases aligning to TRBD1. There are 15 residues in the CDR3. J gave up 4 bases and V 4 bases, and 8 bases lay outside the gene matches. Germline CDR1 KGHSH, CDR2 LQKENI. The CDR3: CASSLGQGRGTEAFF. DNA of the CDR3: TGTGCCAGCTCACTAGGACAGGGCAGGGGCACTGAAGCTTTCTTT.

The chain carries TRBV7-2 and TRBJ2-3, with 14 bases aligning to TRBD2. The length of the CDR3 is 19 residues. CDR1 and CDR2 (germline): SGHTA, FQGNSA. Trimming at V came to 5 bases and at J to 3 bases, leaving 13 bases not matched to a gene. CDR3 residues: CASSGRTSGRPGRTDTQYF. The CDR3 bases are TGTGCCAGCAGCGGCCGGACTAGCGGGAGGCCCGGTCGGACAGATACGCAGTATTTT. Full variable domain (outside the CDR3, taken from reference TRBV7-2 and TRBJ2-3): GAGVSQSPSNKVTEKGKDVELRCDPISGHTALYWYRQSLGQGLEFLIYFQGNSAPDKSGLPSDRFSAERTGGSVSTLTIQRTQQEDSAVYLCASSGRTSGRPGRTDTQYFGPGTRLTVL.

CDR3 protein: CASSYNRVEQFF. As DNA, the CDR3 is TGTGCCAGCAGCTATAACAGGGTTGAGCAGTTCTTC. V gene TRBV28 combines with J gene TRBJ2-1; D possibly corresponds to TRBD1 (6 bases). This CDR3 spans 12 amino acids. Germline V gives CDR1 MDHEN, CDR2 SYDVKM. Trimming pared 6 bases from V and 9 bases from J, leaving 12 bases between.

This chain joins TRBV29-1 and TRBJ1-1; possible D gene TRBD1, 5 bases. V was pared by 7 bases and J by 1 base, with 16 bases between. Germline V gene lookup returns CDR1 SQVTM and CDR2 ANQGSEA. The CDR3 is 14 amino acids. Here the CDR3 DNA reads TGCAGCGGGTCCGGGGGAGGAGGGAACACTGAAGCTTTCTTT. This gives the protein CSGSGGGGNTEAFF.

This chain's CDR3 is CASSHPGGGNYGYTF. The CDR3 DNA follows: TGTGCCAGCAGCCATCCAGGGGGCGGTAACTATGGCTACACCTTC. This chain connects TRBV14 to TRBJ1-2; TRBD1 matches 8 bases. CDR3 length: 15 amino acids. Germline V gene lookup returns CDR1 SGHDN and CDR2 FVKESK. Trimming cost V 3 bases and J 1 base; bases outside gene matches: 4.

The chain links TRBV9 to TRBJ2-3; TRBD2 matches at 10 bases. The ends lost 4 bases at V and 2 bases at J; junction bases unmatched: 7. CDR3 size: 16 residues. Germline-derived CDR1 and CDR2 are SGDLS and YYNGEE. The CDR3 bases are TGTGCCAGCAGCTTCCGGACTAGCGGTACCACAGATACGCAGTATTTT. Translating gives CASSFRTSGTTDTQYF.

The chain employs TRBV28 and TRBJ2-2, with 14 positions matching TRBD2. J was trimmed by 6 bases and V by 6 bases; bases with no gene match: 3. The germline V gene has CDR1 MDHEN and CDR2 SYDVKM. The CDR3 is 15 residues long. The CDR3, as DNA: TGTGCCAGCAGGACGGGACTAGCGGGAGCCGGGGAGCTGTTTTTT. It yields the protein CASRTGLAGAGELFF.

The V gene is TRBV10-1, the J gene TRBJ2-5, with a possible D match to TRBD2 (5 bases). V gave up 3 bases and J gave up 4 bases, with 9 bases separating them. The CDR3 sequence is 13 residues long. Germline CDR1 WNHNN, CDR2 SYGVQD (reference sequence). Here the CDR3 reads CASSESGIETQYF. In DNA form, the CDR3 reads TGCGCCAGCAGTGAATCGGGGATAGAGACCCAGTACTTC.